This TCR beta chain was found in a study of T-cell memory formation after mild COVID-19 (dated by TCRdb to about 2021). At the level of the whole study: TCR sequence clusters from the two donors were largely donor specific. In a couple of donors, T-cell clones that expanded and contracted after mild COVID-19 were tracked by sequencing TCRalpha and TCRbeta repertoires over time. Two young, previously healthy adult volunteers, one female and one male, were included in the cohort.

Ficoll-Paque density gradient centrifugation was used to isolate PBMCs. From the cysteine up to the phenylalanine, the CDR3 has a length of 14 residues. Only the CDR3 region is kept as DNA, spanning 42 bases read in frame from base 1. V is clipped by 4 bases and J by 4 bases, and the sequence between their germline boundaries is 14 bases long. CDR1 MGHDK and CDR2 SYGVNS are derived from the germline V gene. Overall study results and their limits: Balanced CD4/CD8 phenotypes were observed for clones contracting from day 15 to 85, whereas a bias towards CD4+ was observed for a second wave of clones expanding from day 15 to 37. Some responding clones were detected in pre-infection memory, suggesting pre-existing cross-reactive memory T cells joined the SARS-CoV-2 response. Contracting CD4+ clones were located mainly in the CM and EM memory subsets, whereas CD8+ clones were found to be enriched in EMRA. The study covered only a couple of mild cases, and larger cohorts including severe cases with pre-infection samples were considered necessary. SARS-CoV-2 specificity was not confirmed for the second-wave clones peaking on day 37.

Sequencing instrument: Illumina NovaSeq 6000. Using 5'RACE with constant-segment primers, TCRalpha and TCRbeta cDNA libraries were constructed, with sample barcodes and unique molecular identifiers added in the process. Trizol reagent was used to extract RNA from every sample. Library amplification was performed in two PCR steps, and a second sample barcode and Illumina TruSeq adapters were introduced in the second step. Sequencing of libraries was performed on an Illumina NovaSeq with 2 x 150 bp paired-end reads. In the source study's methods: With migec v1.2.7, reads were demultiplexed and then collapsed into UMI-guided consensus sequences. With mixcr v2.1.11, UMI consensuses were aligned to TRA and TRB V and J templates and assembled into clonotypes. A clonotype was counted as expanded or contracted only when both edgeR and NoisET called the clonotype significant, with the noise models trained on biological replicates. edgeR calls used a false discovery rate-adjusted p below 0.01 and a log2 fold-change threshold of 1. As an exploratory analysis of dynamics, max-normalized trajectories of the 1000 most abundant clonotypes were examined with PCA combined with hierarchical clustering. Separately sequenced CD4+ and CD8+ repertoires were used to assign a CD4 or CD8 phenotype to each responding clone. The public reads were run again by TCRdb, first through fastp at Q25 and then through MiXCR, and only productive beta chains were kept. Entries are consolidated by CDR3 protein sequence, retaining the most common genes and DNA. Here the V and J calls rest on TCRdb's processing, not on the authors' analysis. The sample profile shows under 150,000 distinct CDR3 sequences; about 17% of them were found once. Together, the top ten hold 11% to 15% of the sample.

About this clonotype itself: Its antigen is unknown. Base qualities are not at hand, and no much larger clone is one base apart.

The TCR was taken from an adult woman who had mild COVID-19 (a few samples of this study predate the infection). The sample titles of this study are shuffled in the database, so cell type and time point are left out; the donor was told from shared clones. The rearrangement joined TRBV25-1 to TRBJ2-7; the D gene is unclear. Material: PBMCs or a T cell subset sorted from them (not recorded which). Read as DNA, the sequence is TGTGCCAGCAGTGCAGAGAAACCCCCTTACGAGCAGTACTTC. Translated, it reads CASSAEKPPYEQYF.